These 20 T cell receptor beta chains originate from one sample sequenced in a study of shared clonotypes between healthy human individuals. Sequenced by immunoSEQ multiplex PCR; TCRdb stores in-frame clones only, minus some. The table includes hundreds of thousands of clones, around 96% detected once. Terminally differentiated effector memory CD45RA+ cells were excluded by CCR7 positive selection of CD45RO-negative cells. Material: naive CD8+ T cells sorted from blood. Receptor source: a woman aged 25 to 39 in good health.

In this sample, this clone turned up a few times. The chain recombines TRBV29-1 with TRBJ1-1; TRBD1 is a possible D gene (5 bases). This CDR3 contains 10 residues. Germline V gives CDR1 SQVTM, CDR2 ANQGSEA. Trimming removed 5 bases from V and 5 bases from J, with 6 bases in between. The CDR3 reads CSVTGTEAFF. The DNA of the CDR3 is TGCAGCGTTACAGGAACTGAAGCTTTCTTT.

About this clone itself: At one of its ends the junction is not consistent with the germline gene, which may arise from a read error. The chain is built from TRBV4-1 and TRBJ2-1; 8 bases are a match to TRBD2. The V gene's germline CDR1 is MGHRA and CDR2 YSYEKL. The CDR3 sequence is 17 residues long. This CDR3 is CASSQTLGTRSFNEQFF. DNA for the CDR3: TGCGCCAGCAGCCAAACTTTGGGGACTAGGTCCTTCAATGAGCAGTTCTTC.

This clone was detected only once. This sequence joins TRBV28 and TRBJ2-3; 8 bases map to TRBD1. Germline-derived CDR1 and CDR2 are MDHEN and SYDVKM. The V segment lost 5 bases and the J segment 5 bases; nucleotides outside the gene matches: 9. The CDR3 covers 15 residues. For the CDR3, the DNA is TGTGCCAGCAGTCGTGGCAGGGGGCTGGAAGATACGCAGTATTTT. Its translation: CASSRGRGLEDTQYF.

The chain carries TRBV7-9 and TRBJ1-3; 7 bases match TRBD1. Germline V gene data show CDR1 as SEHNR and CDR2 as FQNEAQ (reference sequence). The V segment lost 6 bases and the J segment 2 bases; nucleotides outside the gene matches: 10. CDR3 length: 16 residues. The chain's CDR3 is CASRKQGKNAGNTIYF. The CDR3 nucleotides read TGTGCCAGCAGAAAACAGGGGAAGAATGCTGGAAACACCATATATTTT.

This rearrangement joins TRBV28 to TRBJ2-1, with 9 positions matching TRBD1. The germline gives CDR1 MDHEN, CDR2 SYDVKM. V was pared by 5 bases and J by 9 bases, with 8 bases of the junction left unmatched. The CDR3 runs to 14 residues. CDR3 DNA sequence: TGTGCCAGCAGTCTCGGGACAGGGAACAGTGAGCAGTTCTTC. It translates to CASSLGTGNSEQFF.

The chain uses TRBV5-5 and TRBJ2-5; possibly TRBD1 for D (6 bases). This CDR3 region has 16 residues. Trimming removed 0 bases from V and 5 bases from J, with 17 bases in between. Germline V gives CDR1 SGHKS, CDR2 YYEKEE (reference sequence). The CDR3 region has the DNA TGTGCCAGCAGCTTGGAAGATGGGGGCGCGTCCGAGACCCAGTACTTC. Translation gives CASSLEDGGASETQYF.

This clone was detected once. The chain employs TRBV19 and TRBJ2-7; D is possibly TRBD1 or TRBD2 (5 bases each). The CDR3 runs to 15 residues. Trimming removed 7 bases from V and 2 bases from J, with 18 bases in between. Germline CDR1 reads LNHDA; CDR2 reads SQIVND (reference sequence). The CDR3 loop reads CASTSSPGTTYEQYF. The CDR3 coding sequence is TGTGCCAGTACCTCATCGCCCGGGACCACCTACGAGCAGTACTTC. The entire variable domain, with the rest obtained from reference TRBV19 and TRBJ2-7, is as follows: DGGITQSPKYLFRKEGQNVTLSCEQNLNHDAMYWYRQDPGQGLRLIYYSQIVNDFQKGDIAEGYSVSREKKESFPLTVTSAQKNPTAFYLCASTSSPGTTYEQYFGPGTRLTVT.

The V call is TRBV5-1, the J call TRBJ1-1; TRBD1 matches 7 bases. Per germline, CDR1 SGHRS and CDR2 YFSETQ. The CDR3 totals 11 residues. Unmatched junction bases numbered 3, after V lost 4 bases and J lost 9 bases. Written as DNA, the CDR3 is TGCGCCAGCAGCCAGACAGGGAAAGCTTTCTTT. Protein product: CASSQTGKAFF.

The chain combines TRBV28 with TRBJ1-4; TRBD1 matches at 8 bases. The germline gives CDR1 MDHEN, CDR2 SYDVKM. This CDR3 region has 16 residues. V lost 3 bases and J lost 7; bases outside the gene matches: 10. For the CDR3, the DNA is TGTGCCAGCAGTTTTCTCCTCGGGACAGGAGGTGAAAAACTGTTTTTT. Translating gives CASSFLLGTGGEKLFF.

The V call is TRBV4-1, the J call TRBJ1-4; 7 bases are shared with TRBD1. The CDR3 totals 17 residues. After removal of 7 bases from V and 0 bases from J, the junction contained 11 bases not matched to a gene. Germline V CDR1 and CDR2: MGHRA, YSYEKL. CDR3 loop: CASKGGRGTATNEKLFF. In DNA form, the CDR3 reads TGCGCCAGCAAAGGTGGCAGGGGGACTGCAACTAATGAAAAACTGTTTTTT.

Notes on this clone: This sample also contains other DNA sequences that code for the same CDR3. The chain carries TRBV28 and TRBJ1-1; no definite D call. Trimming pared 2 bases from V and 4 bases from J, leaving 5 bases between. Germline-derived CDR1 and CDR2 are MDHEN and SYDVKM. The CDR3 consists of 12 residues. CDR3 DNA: TGTGCCAGCAGTTTAGGTTTCACTGAAGCTTTCTTT. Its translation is CASSLGFTEAFF.

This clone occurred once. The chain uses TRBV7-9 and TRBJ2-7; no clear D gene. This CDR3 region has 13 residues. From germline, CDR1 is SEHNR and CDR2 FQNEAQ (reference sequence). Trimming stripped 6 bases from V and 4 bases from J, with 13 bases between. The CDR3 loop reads CASRGGNYYEQYF. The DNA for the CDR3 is TGTGCCAGCAGAGGTGGGAACTATTACGAGCAGTACTTC.

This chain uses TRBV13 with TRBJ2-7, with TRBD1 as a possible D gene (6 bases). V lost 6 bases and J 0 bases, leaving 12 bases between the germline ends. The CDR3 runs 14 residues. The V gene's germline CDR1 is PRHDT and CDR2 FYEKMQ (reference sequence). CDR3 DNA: TGTGCCAGCAGAAGGCAGGGGAACTCCTACGAGCAGTACTTC. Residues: CASRRQGNSYEQYF.

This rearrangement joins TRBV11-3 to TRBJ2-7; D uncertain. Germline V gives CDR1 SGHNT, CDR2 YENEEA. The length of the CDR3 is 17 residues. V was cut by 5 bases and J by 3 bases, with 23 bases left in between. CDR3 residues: CASSRATTLDPLYEQYF. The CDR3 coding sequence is TGTGCCAGCAGCCGCGCTACAACACTTGACCCCCTCTACGAGCAGTACTTC.

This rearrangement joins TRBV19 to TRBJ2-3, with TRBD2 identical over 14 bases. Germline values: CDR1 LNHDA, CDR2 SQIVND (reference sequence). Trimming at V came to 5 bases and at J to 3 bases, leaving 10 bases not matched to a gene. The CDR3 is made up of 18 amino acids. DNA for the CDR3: TGTGCCAGTAGTGAGGGACTAGCGGGAGTCGAGGAAACAGATACGCAGTATTTT. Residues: CASSEGLAGVEETDTQYF.

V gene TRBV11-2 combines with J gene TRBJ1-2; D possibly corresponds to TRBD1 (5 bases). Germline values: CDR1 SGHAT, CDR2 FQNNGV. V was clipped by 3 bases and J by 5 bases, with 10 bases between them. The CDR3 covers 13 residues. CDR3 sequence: CASSFGGGYGYTF. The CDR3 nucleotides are TGTGCCAGCAGCTTTGGGGGTGGGTATGGCTACACCTTC.

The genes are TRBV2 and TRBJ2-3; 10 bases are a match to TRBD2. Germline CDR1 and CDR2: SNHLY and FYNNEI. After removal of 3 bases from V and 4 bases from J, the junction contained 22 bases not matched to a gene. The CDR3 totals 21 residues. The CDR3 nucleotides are TGTGCCAGCAGTGACCCGCGGGTAGCGGGAGGATTATCCCCGGTCCCAGATACGCAGTATTTT. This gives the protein CASSDPRVAGGLSPVPDTQYF.

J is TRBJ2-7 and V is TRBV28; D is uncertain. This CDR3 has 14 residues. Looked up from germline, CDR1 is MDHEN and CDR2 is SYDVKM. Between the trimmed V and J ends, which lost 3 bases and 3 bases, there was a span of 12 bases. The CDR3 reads CASSFLQRYYEQYF. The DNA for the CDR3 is TGTGCCAGCAGTTTCCTTCAAAGGTACTACGAGCAGTACTTC.

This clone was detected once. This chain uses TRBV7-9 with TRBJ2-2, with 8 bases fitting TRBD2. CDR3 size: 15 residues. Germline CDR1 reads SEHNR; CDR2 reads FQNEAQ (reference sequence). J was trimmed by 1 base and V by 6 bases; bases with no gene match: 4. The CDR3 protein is CASSLTSVNTGELFF. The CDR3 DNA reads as TGTGCCAGCAGTTTGACTAGCGTGAACACCGGGGAGCTGTTTTTT.

The CDR3 sequence is CASSIKFWGHEQFF. For the CDR3, the DNA is TGTGCCAGTAGTATAAAGTTTTGGGGTCATGAGCAGTTCTTC. The J gene is TRBJ2-1, the V gene TRBV19; D is undetermined. This CDR3 has 14 residues. The V end lost 2 bases, the J end lost 8 bases, and 13 bases lay between the germline ends. Germline V CDR1 and CDR2: LNHDA, SQIVND (reference sequence).